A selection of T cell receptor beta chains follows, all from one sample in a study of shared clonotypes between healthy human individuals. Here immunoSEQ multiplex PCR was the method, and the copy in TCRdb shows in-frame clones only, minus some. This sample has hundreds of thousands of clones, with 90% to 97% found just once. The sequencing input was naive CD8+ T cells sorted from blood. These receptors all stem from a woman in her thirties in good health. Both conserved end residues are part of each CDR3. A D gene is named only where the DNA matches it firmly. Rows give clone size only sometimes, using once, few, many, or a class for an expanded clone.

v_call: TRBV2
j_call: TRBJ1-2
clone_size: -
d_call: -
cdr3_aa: CASSEEGQGRGIPIFNYGYTF
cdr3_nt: TGTGCCAGCAGTGAAGAGGGCCAGGGAAGAGGGATTCCTATTTTTAACTATGGCTACACCTTC

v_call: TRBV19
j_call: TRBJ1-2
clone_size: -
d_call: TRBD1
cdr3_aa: CASSRDRVDGYTF
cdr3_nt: TGTGCCAGTAGTCGGGACAGGGTGGATGGCTACACCTTC

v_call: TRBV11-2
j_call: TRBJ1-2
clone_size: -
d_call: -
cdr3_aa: CASSFGLNYGYTF
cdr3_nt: TGTGCCAGCAGCTTCGGGCTTAACTATGGCTACACCTTC

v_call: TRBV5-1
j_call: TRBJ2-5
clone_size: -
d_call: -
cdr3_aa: CASSAGGFQETQYF
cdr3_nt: TGCGCCAGCAGCGCCGGGGGCTTCCAAGAGACCCAGTACTTC

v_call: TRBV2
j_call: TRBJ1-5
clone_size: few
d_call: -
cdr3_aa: CASSSGTQPQHF
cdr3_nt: TGTGCCAGCAGCTCAGGGACTCAGCCCCAGCATTTT

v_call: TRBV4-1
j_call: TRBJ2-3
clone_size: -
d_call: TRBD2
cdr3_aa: CASSQDGPGGFTDTQYF
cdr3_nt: TGCGCCAGCAGCCAAGACGGGCCGGGAGGGTTCACAGATACGCAGTATTTT

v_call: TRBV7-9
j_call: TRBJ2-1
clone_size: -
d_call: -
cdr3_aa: CASTRTGSYNEQFF
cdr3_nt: TGTGCCAGCACCCGGACTGGCTCCTACAATGAGCAGTTCTTC

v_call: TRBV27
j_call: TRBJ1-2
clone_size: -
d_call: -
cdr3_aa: CASSFGTGYGYTF
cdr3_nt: TGTGCCAGCAGTTTTGGGACCGGCTATGGCTACACCTTC

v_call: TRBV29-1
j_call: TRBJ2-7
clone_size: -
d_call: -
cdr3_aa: CSVVYSPYEQYF
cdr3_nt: TGCAGCGTTGTCTATAGCCCCTACGAGCAGTACTTC

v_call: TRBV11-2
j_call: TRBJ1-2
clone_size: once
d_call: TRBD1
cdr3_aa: CASSPTQDRAAYGYTF
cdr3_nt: TGTGCCAGCAGCCCTACCCAAGACAGGGCCGCCTATGGCTACACCTTC

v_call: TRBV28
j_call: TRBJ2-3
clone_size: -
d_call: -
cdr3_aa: CASTGGGGARDTQYF
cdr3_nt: TGTGCCAGCACAGGTGGAGGCGGCGCACGAGATACGCAGTATTTT

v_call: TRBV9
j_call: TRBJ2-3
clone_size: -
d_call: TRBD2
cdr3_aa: CASSVGREADTQYF
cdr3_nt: TGTGCCAGCAGCGTAGGTCGGGAGGCAGATACGCAGTATTTT

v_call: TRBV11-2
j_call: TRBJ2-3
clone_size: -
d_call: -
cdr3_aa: CASSLAGRQGDTQYF
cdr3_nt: TGTGCCAGCAGCTTAGCCGGCAGGCAAGGGGATACGCAGTATTTT

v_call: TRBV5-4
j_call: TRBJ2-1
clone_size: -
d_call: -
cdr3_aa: CASSLYRDSTYNEQFF
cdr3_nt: TGTGCCAGCAGCTTGTATCGGGACTCGACCTACAATGAGCAGTTCTTC

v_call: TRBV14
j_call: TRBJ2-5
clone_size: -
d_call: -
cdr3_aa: CASSQEMSSQETQYF
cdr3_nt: TGTGCCAGCAGCCAAGAAATGTCAAGCCAAGAGACCCAGTACTTC

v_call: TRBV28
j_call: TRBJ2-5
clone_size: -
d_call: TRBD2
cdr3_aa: CASSLTLGLGEETQYF
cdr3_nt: TGTGCCAGCAGTCTAACCCTAGGACTAGGCGAAGAGACCCAGTACTTC

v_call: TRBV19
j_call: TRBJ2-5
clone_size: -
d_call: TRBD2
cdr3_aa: CASSILGGRPQETQYF
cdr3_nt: TGTGCCAGTAGTATACTCGGCGGGAGACCCCAAGAGACCCAGTACTTC

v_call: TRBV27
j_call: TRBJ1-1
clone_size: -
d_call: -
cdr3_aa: CASSFSYGTMNTEAFF
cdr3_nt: TGTGCCAGCAGTTTTTCTTACGGAACTATGAACACTGAAGCTTTCTTT

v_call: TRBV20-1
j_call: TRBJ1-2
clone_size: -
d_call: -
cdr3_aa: CSADGDYGYTF
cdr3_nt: TGCAGTGCCGATGGAGACTATGGCTACACCTTC

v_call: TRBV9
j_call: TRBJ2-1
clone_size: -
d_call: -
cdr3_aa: CASSAAGPYYNEQFF
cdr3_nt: TGTGCCAGCAGCGCCGCGGGACCGTATTACAATGAGCAGTTCTTC

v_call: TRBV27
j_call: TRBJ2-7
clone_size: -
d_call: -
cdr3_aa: CASSLSKTYEQYF
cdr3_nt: TGTGCCAGCAGTTTATCGAAGACCTACGAGCAGTACTTC

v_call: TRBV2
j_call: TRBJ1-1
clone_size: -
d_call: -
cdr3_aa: CASIRVTEAFF
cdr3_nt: TGTGCCAGCATACGGGTCACTGAAGCTTTCTTT

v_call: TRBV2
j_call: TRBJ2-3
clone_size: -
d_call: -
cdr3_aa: CASGPPGTQYF
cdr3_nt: TGTGCCAGCGGGCCACCGGGCACGCAGTATTTT

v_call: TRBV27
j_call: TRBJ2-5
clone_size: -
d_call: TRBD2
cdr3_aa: CASSAGTSGRETQYF
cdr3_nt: TGTGCCAGCAGTGCTGGGACTAGCGGGAGAGAGACCCAGTACTTC

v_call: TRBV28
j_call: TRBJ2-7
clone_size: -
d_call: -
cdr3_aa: CASKDHNSYEQYF
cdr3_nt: TGTGCCAGCAAGGATCATAATTCCTACGAGCAGTACTTC

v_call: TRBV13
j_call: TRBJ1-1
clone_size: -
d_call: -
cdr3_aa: CASSLGLDSMNTEAFF
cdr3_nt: TGTGCCAGCAGCTTAGGCCTTGACAGCATGAACACTGAAGCTTTCTTT

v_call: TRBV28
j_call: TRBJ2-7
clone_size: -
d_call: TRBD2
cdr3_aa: CASTFGISGTTYEQYF
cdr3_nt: TGTGCCAGCACTTTCGGCATTAGCGGGACAACCTACGAGCAGTACTTC

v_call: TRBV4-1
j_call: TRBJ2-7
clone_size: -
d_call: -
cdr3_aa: CASSQRGPTEQYF
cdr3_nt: TGCGCCAGCAGCCAGAGGGGCCCCACCGAGCAGTACTTC

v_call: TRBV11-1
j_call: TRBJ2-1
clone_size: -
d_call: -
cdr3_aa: CASSYLSSSSYNEQFF
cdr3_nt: TGTGCCAGCAGCTACCTAAGCTCTAGCTCCTACAATGAGCAGTTCTTC

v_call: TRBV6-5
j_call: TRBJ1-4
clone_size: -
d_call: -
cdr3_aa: CASSDQGTDEKLFF
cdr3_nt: TGTGCCAGCAGTGACCAGGGTACGGATGAAAAACTGTTTTTT

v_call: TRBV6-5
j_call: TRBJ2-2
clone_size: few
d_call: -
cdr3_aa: CASSYGGELFF
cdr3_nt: TGTGCCAGCAGTTACGGCGGGGAGCTGTTTTTT

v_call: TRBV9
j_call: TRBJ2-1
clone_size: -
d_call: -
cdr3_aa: CASSVATHEQFF
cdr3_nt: TGTGCCAGCAGCGTAGCTACTCATGAGCAGTTCTTC

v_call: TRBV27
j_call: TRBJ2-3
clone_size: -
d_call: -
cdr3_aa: CASSFGRTGTDTQYF
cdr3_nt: TGTGCCAGCAGTTTCGGTCGGACGGGCACAGATACGCAGTATTTT

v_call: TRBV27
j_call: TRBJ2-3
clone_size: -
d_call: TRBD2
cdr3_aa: CASSIYGLAEVTDTQYF
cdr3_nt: TGTGCCAGCAGTATCTACGGACTAGCGGAGGTCACAGATACGCAGTATTTT

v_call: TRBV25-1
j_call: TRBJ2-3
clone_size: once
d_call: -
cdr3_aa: CASNIGSTDTQYF
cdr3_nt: TGTGCCAGCAATATTGGTAGCACAGATACGCAGTATTTT

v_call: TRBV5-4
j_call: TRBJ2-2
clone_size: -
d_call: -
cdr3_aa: CASSLWAGVDTGELFF
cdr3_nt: TGTGCCAGCAGCTTGTGGGCCGGGGTGGACACCGGGGAGCTGTTTTTT

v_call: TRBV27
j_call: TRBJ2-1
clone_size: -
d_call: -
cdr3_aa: CASSTAVYNEQFF
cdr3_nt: TGTGCCAGCTCCACGGCTGTGTACAATGAGCAGTTCTTC

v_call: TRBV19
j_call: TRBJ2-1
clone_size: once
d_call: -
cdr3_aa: CATGEGGSYNEQFF
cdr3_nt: TGTGCCACCGGAGAAGGGGGCTCCTACAATGAGCAGTTCTTC

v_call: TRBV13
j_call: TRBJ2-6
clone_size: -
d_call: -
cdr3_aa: CASSYGPPTGANVLTF
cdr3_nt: TGTGCCAGCAGCTATGGCCCCCCTACTGGGGCCAACGTCCTGACTTTC

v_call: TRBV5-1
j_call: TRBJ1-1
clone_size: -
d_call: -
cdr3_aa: CASSPATTPGTEAFF
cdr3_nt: TGCGCCAGCAGCCCGGCGACTACCCCGGGCACTGAAGCTTTCTTT

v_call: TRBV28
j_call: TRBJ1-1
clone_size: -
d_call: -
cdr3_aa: CASSYPGAPEAFF
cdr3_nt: TGTGCCAGCAGCTATCCGGGGGCCCCTGAAGCTTTCTTT

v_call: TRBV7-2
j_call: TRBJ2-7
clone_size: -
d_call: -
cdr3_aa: CASSVSADAYEQYF
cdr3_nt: TGTGCCAGCAGCGTTTCGGCGGACGCCTACGAGCAGTACTTC

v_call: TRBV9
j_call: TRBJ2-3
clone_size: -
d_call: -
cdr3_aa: CASSAYVAASTDTQYF
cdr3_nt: TGTGCCAGCAGCGCCTACGTGGCGGCTAGCACAGATACGCAGTATTTT

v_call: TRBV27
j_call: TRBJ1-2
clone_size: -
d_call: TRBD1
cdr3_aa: CASSLKGLEAGGNGYTF
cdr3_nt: TGTGCCAGCAGTTTAAAGGGACTAGAGGCAGGGGGAAATGGCTACACCTTC

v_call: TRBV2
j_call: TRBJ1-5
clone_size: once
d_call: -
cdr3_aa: CASSVTGEDQPQHF
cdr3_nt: TGTGCCAGCAGTGTAACAGGTGAGGATCAGCCCCAGCATTTT

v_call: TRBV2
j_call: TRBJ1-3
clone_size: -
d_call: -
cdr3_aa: CASSVPRDTIYF
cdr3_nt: TGTGCCAGCAGTGTCCCGCGGGACACCATATATTTT